This T cell receptor beta chain appears in the sequencing data of a study of graft-versus-host responses after intestinal transplantation. Study-wide background: Transplantation in recipients was multivisceral, liver-intestinal, or isolated intestinal. Anti-thymocyte globulin induction preceded approximately three years of tacrolimus and steroid maintenance in all recipients. Study conclusions and caveats: When patients had graft-donor T cell macrochimerism, their allografts held high graft-versus-host to host-versus-graft clonal ratios.

This table comes from immunoSEQ multiplex PCR, and its TCRdb copy is limited to in-frame clones, with some not included. The repertoire has some 100,000 clones, 85% to 95% of them found once; the top ten carry around 0.07%. Note on this clone: Its target is not known.

Trimming pared 6 bases from V and 12 bases from J, leaving 15 bases between. CDR1 and CDR2 from the germline V gene are ENHRY and SYGVKD. The CDR3 has 13 amino acids. Sequences were derived from unstimulated CD8+ T cells sorted from spleen or lymph node cells, sampled before transplant. The sequence came from a human donor who was the organ donor for an intestinal transplant. The chain carries TRBV10-3 and TRBJ1-6; no firm D call. The CDR3 is CAIRVVRVGPLHF. CDR3 in DNA: TGTGCCATCAGGGTCGTTCGGGTAGGACCCCTCCACTTT.